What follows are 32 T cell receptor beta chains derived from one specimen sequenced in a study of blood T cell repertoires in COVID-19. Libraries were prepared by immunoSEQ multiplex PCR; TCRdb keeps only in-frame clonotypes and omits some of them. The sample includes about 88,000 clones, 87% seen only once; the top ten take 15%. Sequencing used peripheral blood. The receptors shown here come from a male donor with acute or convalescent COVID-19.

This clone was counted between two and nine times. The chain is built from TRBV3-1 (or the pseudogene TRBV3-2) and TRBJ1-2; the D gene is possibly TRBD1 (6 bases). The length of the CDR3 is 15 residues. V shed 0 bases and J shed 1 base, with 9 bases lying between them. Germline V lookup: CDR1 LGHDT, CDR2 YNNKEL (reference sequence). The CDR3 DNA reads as TGTGCCAGCAGCCAAGAAAGGACAGATAACTATGGCTACACCTTC. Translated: CASSQERTDNYGYTF.

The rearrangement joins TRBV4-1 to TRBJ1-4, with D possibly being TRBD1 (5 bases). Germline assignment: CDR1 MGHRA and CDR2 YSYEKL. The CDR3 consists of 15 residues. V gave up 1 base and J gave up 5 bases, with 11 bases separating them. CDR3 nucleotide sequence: TGCGCCAGCAGCCAAGTGGGTCAGGGCAATGAAAAACTGTTTTTT. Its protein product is CASSQVGQGNEKLFF.

DNA of the CDR3: TGTGCCAGCAGTTTCTTGGGGGGGGCAGGTCAAGAGACCCAGTACTTC. Translated, it gives CASSFLGGAGQETQYF. The J gene is TRBJ2-5, the V gene TRBV28; perhaps TRBD2 as D (7 bases). Germline CDR1 reads MDHEN; CDR2 reads SYDVKM. Trimming shortened V by 3 bases and J by 2 bases, and 16 bases separated the two germline ends. This CDR3 region has 16 residues.

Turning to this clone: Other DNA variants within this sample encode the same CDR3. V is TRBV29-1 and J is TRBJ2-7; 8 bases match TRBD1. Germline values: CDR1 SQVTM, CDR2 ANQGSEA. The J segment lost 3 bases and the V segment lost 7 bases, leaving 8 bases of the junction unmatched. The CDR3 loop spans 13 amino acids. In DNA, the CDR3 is TGCAGCGCTGGACAGGGAGGTGGCTACGAGCAGTACTTC. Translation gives CSAGQGGGYEQYF.

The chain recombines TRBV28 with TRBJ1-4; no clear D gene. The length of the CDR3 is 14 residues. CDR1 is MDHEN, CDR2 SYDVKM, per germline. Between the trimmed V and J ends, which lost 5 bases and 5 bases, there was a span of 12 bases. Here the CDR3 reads CASSRHPGNEKLFF. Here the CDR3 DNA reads TGTGCCAGCAGTCGACACCCTGGGAATGAAAAACTGTTTTTT.

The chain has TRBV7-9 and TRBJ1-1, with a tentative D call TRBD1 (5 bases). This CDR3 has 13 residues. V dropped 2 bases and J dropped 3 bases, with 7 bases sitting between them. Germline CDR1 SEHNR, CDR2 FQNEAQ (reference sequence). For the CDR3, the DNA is TGTGCCAGCAGCTTATCGGGGGACACTGAAGCTTTCTTT. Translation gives CASSLSGDTEAFF.

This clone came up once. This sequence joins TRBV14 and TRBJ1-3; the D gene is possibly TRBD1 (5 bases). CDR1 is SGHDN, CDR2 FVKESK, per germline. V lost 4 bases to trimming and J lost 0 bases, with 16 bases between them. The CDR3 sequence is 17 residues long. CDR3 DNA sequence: TGTGCCAGCAGCCGCCAGACAGCTGCGAACTCTGGAAACACCATATATTTT. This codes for CASSRQTAANSGNTIYF.

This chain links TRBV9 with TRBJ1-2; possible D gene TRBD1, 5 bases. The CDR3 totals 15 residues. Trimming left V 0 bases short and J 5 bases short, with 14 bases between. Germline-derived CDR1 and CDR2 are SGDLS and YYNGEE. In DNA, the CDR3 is TGTGCCAGCAGCGTAGCCTTGGCAGGGCGATATGGCTACACCTTC. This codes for CASSVALAGRYGYTF.

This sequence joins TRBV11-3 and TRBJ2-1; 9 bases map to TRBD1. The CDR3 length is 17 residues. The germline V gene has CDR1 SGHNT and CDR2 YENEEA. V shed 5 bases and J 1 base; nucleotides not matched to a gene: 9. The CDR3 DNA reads TGTGCCAGCAGCCCCGGTTTGGGACAGGGTTCCTACAATGAGCAGTTCTTC. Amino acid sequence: CASSPGLGQGSYNEQFF.

CDR3 bases: TGTGCCAGTAGTATCGGGCGGGGGGCAGGACAGACCCAGTACTTC. Translated, it gives CASSIGRGAGQTQYF. The genes are TRBV19 and TRBJ2-5; 8 positions match TRBD2. V lost 3 bases and J lost 6; bases outside the gene matches: 9. CDR3 length equals 15 residues. CDR1 is LNHDA, CDR2 SQIVND, per germline (reference sequence).

CDR3 loop: CASRPGQNTYEQYF. The CDR3 DNA is TGTGCCAGCAGGCCGGGACAGAATACCTACGAGCAGTACTTC. V is TRBV6-1 and J is TRBJ2-7, with 7 bases that match TRBD1. Losses at the gene ends were 6 bases for V and 2 bases for J; bases not matched to a gene: 7. The germline V gene has CDR1 MNHNS and CDR2 SASEGT. This CDR3 comprises 14 residues.

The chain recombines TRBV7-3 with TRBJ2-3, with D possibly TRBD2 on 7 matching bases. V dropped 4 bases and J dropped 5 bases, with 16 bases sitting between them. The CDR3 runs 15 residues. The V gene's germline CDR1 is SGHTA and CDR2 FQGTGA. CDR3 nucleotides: TGTGCCAGCAGCTCGGCGGGGGCCGCCGGAGATACGCAGTATTTT. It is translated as CASSSAGAAGDTQYF. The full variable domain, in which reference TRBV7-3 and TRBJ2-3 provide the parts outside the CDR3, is GAGVSQTPSNKVTEKGKYVELRCDPISGHTALYWYRQSLGQGPEFLIYFQGTGAADDSGLPNDRFFAVRPEGSVSTLKIQRTERGDSAVYLCASSSAGAAGDTQYFGPGTRLTVL.

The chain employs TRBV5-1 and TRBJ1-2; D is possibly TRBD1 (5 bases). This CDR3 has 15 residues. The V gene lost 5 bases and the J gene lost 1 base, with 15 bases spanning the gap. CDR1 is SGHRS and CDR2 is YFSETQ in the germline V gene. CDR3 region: CASRSDTGGNYGYTF. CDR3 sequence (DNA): TGCGCCAGCAGATCTGACACCGGGGGTAACTATGGCTACACCTTC.

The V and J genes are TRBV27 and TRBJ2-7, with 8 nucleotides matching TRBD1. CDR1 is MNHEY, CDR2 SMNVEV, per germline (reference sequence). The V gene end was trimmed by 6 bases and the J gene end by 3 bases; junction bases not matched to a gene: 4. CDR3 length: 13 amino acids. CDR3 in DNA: TGTGCCAGCAGAAGGACAGGGAACTACGAGCAGTACTTC. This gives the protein CASRRTGNYEQYF.

CDR3 amino acids: CASSIAGVTEAFF. The CDR3 nucleotides are TGTGCCAGTAGTATTGCAGGGGTTACTGAAGCTTTCTTT. This chain joins TRBV19 and TRBJ1-1; D is possibly TRBD1 (6 bases). Per germline, CDR1 LNHDA and CDR2 SQIVND (reference sequence). Trimming pared 3 bases from V and 5 bases from J, leaving 10 bases between. CDR3 length equals 13 residues.

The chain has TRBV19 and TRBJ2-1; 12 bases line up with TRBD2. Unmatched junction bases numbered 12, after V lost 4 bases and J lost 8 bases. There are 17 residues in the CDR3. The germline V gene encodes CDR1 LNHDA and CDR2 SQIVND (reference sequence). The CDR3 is CASSTDFPSGGEDEQFF. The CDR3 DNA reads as TGTGCCAGTAGTACGGACTTTCCTAGCGGGGGGGAGGATGAGCAGTTCTTC. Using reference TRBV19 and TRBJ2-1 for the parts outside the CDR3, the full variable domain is DGGITQSPKYLFRKEGQNVTLSCEQNLNHDAMYWYRQDPGQGLRLIYYSQIVNDFQKGDIAEGYSVSREKKESFPLTVTSAQKNPTAFYLCASSTDFPSGGEDEQFFGPGTRLTVL.

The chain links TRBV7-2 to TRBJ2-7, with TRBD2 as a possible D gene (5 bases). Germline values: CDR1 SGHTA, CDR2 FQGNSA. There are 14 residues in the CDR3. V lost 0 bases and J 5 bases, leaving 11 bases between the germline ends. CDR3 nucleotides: TGTGCCAGCAGCTTAGCGCTAACGGGGAACGAGCAGTACTTC. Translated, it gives CASSLALTGNEQYF. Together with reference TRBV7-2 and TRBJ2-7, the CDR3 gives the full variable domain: GAGVSQSPSNKVTEKGKDVELRCDPISGHTALYWYRQSLGQGLEFLIYFQGNSAPDKSGLPSDRFSAERTGGSVSTLTIQRTQQEDSAVYLCASSLALTGNEQYFGPGTRLTVT.

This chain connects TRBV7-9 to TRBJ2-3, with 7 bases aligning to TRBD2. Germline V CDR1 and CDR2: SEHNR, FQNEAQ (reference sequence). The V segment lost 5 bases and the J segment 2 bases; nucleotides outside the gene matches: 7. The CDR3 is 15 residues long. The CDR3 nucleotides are TGTGCCAGCAGCCGGGGGGACCTTATCACAGATACGCAGTATTTT. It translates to CASSRGDLITDTQYF.

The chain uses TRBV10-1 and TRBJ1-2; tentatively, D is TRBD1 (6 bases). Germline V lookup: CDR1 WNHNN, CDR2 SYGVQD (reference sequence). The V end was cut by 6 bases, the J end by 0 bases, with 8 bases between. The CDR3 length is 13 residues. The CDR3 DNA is TGCGCCAGCAGGGACAGATCTAACTATGGCTACACCTTC. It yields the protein CASRDRSNYGYTF.

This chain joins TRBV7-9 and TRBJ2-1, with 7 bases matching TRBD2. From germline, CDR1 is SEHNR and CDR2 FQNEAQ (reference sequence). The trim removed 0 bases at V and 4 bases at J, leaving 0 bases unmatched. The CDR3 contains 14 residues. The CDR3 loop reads CASSLAGGYNEQFF. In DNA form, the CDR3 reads TGTGCCAGCAGCTTAGCGGGGGGGTACAATGAGCAGTTCTTC.

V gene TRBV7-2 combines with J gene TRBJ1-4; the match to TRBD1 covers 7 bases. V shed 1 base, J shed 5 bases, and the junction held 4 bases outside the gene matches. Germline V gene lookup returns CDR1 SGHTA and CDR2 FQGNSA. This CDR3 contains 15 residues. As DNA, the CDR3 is TGTGCCAGCAGCTTAGGGGGCAGGGGGAATGAAAAACTGTTTTTT. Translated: CASSLGGRGNEKLFF.

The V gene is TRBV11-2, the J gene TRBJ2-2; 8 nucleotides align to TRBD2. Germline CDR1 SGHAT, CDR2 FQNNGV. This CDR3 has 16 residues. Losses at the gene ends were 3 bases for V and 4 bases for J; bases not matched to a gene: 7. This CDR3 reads CASSFPPGGLTGELFF. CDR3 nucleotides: TGTGCCAGCAGCTTCCCCCCGGGGGGGCTCACCGGGGAGCTGTTTTTT. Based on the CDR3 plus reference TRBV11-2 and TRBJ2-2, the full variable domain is EAGVAQSPRYKIIEKRQSVAFWCNPISGHATLYWYQQILGQGPKLLIQFQNNGVVDDSQLPKDRFSAERLKGVDSTLKIQPAKLEDSAVYLCASSFPPGGLTGELFFGEGSRLTVL.

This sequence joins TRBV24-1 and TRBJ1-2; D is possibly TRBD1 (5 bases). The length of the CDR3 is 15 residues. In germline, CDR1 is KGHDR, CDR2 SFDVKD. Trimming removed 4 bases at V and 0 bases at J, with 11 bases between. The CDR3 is CATSDPGIANYGYTF. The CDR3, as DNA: TGTGCCACCAGTGACCCAGGGATAGCTAACTATGGCTACACCTTC.

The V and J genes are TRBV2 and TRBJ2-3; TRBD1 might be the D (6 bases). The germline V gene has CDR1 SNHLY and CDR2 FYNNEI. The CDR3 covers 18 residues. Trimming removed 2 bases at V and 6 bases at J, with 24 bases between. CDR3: CASSETAYGQGLGDTQYF. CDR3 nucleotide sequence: TGTGCCAGCAGTGAAACCGCGTATGGGCAGGGGCTTGGGGATACGCAGTATTTT.

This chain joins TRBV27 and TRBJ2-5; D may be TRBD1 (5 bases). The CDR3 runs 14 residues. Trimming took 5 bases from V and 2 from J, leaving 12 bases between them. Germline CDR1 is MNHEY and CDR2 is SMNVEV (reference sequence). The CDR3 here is CASSLRTQQETQYF. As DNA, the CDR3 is TGTGCCAGCAGTCTCCGGACACAACAAGAGACCCAGTACTTC.

The CDR3 loop reads CASSQDASSYEQYF. In DNA form, the CDR3 reads TGTGCCAGCAGCCAAGATGCCAGCTCCTACGAGCAGTACTTC. The chain combines TRBV3-1 (or the pseudogene TRBV3-2) with TRBJ2-7; D gene ambiguous. This CDR3 comprises 14 residues. V lost 0 bases and J lost 0, with 6 bases in between. The V gene's germline CDR1 is LGHDT and CDR2 YNNKEL (reference sequence).

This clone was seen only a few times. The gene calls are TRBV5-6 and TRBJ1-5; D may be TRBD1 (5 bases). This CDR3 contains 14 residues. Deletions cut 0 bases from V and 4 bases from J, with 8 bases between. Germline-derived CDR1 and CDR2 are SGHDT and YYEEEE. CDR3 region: CASSLGQNNQPQHF. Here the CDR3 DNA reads TGTGCCAGCAGCTTGGGACAGAATAATCAGCCCCAGCATTTT. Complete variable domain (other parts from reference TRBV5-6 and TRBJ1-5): DAGVTQSPTHLIKTRGQQVTLRCSPKSGHDTVSWYQQALGQGPQFIFQYYEEEERQRGNFPDRFSGHQFPNYSSELNVNALLLGDSALYLCASSLGQNNQPQHFGDGTRLSIL.

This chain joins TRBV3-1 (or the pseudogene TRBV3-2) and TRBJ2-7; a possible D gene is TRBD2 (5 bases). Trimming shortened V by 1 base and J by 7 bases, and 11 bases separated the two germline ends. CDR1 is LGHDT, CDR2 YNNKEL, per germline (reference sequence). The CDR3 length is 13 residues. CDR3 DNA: TGTGCCAGCAGCCAAGGCCTCGGCGGGGAGCAGTACTTC. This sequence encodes CASSQGLGGEQYF.

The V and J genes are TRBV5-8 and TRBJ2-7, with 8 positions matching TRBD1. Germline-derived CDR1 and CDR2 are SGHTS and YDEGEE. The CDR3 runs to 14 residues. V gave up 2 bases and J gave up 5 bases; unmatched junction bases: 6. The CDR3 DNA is TGTGCCAGCAGCTTTGAAAACAGGGGGGACGAGCAGTACTTC. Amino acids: CASSFENRGDEQYF.

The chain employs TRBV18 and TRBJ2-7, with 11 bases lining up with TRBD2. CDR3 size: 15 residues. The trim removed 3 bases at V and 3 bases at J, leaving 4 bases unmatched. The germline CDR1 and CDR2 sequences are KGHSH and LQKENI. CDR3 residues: CASSPATSGVYEQYF. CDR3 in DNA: TGTGCCAGCTCACCCGCGACTAGCGGGGTCTACGAGCAGTACTTC.

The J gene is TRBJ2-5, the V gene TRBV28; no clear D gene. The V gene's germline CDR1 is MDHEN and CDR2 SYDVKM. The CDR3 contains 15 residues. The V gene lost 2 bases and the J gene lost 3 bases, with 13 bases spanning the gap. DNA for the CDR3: TGTGCCAGCAGTTTAACCCTTTCGCAGAAAGAGACCCAGTACTTC. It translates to CASSLTLSQKETQYF.

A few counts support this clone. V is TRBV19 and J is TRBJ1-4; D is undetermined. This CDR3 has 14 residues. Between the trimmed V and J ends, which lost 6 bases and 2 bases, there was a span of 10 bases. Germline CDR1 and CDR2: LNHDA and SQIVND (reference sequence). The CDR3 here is CASREGGTNEKLFF. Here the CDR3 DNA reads TGTGCCAGTAGGGAGGGCGGGACTAATGAAAAACTGTTTTTT.